This entry lists 24 T cell receptor beta chains sequenced from one sample in a study of blood T cell repertoires in COVID-19. Measured with immunoSEQ multiplex PCR; TCRdb has only the in-frame clones, and not every one. This table holds roughly 180,000 clones, around 85% found once. The sample consisted of peripheral blood. The receptors were gathered from a man aged 55 to 70 with acute or convalescent COVID-19.

This clone was counted only a few times. The chain joins TRBV28 to TRBJ2-1; TRBD1 agrees at 9 bases. Germline V CDR1 and CDR2: MDHEN, SYDVKM. V lost 4 bases, J lost 7 bases, and 11 bases stayed unmatched. This CDR3 contains 16 residues. DNA for the CDR3: TGTGCCAGCAGTTGGGGCCCGGGACAGGGTTTTAATGAGCAGTTCTTC. It specifies CASSWGPGQGFNEQFF.

The chain links TRBV7-6 to TRBJ1-5, with 12 bases aligning to TRBD1. The CDR3 sequence is 15 residues long. The V and J ends lost 5 bases and 6 bases, in that order; junction bases with no gene match: 5. The germline CDR1 and CDR2 sequences are SGHVS and FNYEAQ. The CDR3 DNA sequence: TGTGCCAGCAGCATGGGACAGGGGGCAGGTCAGCCCCAGCATTTT. This sequence encodes CASSMGQGAGQPQHF.

The genes are TRBV4-1 and TRBJ1-1; D not certain. Germline CDR1 and CDR2: MGHRA and YSYEKL. Trimming removed 2 bases at V and 0 bases at J, with 10 bases between. The CDR3 contains 15 residues. In DNA form, the CDR3 reads TGCGCCAGCAGCCAATCTTGGGCAGTGAACACTGAAGCTTTCTTT. Encoded protein: CASSQSWAVNTEAFF.

V is TRBV7-9 and J is TRBJ2-7; the D gene is possibly TRBD2 (6 bases). With 5 bases removed from V and 4 bases from J, the gap between germline ends came to 9 bases. Per the germline V gene, CDR1 is SEHNR and CDR2 is FQNEAQ (reference sequence). CDR3 length equals 12 residues. Here the CDR3 reads CASSRGTYEQYF. The CDR3 DNA reads TGTGCCAGCAGCCGGGGGACTTACGAGCAGTACTTC.

This chain links TRBV7-7 with TRBJ2-1; 8 bases are shared with TRBD2. This CDR3 spans 13 amino acids. Per the germline V gene, CDR1 is SSHAT and CDR2 is FNYEAQ (reference sequence). J was trimmed by 9 bases and V by 5 bases; bases with no gene match: 6. Here the CDR3 reads CASSPTSGLEQFF. The CDR3 coding sequence is TGTGCCAGCAGCCCTACTAGCGGTCTTGAGCAGTTCTTC. Supplemented by reference TRBV7-7 and TRBJ2-1, the full variable domain reads GAGVSQSPRYKVTKRGQDVTLRCDPISSHATLYWYQQALGQGPEFLTYFNYEAQPDKSGLPSDRFSAERPEGSISTLTIQRTEQRDSAMYRCASSPTSGLEQFFGPGTRLTVL.

CDR3: CASSILESGANVLTF. CDR3 DNA: TGTGCCAGTAGTATACTGGAGTCTGGGGCCAACGTCCTGACTTTC. The chain uses TRBV19 and TRBJ2-6; D gene uncertain. The ends were cut back, 2 bases at V and 1 base at J, with 6 bases in the middle. CDR3 length equals 15 residues. The germline gives CDR1 LNHDA, CDR2 SQIVND (reference sequence).

This clone was seen only a few times. The CDR3 loop reads CASTRSRQLSNQPQHF. CDR3 nucleotides: TGTGCCAGCACTCGCTCCCGACAACTTAGCAATCAGCCCCAGCATTTT. The chain uses TRBV28 and TRBJ1-5; D not certain. Trimming took off 7 bases at V and 0 bases at J, with 16 bases between the two ends. The CDR3 is 16 amino acids. Germline values: CDR1 MDHEN, CDR2 SYDVKM.

The V gene is TRBV11-2, the J gene TRBJ2-5; TRBD2 aligns across 15 bases. Per germline, CDR1 SGHAT and CDR2 FQNNGV. V was clipped by 5 bases and J by 2 bases; unmatched bases: 3. The CDR3 loop spans 16 amino acids. CDR3 coding DNA: TGTGCCAGCAGCCGGGGACTAGCGGGAGGACAAGAGACCCAGTACTTC. Amino acids: CASSRGLAGGQETQYF.

V and J are TRBV30 and TRBJ1-6, with a weak D call TRBD1 (5 bases). The CDR3 runs 19 residues. Trimming removed 3 bases at V and 0 bases at J, with 21 bases between. Germline CDR1 GTSNPN, CDR2 SVGIG (reference sequence). The CDR3 region is CAWSDLSWTGGSYNSPLHF. CDR3 nucleotide sequence: TGTGCCTGGAGCGACCTCTCCTGGACCGGGGGCTCCTATAATTCACCCCTCCACTTT.

This clone was seen more than once but under ten times. The chain recombines TRBV5-1 with TRBJ2-3; D gene ambiguous. Trimming took 4 bases from V and 4 from J, leaving 7 bases between them. The CDR3 contains 12 residues. Germline V gives CDR1 SGHRS, CDR2 YFSETQ. For the CDR3, the DNA is TGCGCCAGCAGCGATGGGCCAGATACGCAGTATTTT. Translation gives CASSDGPDTQYF.

V and J are TRBV28 and TRBJ1-1, with 7 bases matching TRBD1. Germline loops: CDR1 MDHEN, CDR2 SYDVKM. Trimming at V came to 7 bases and at J to 1 base, leaving 9 bases not matched to a gene. The CDR3 loop spans 15 amino acids. The CDR3 is CASIKTQGKNTEAFF. Written as DNA, the CDR3 is TGTGCCAGCATCAAGACACAGGGGAAGAACACTGAAGCTTTCTTT. Drawing the rest from reference TRBV28 and TRBJ1-1, the complete variable domain is DVKVTQSSRYLVKRTGEKVFLECVQDMDHENMFWYRQDPGLGLRLIYFSYDVKMKEKGDIPEGYSVSREKKERFSLILESASTNQTSMYLCASIKTQGKNTEAFFGQGTRLTVV.

A single count supports this clone. This rearrangement joins TRBV7-3 to TRBJ2-7; 11 bases match TRBD2. CDR3 size: 15 residues. Germline values: CDR1 SGHTA, CDR2 FQGTGA. Losses at the gene ends were 6 bases for V and 3 bases for J; bases not matched to a gene: 7. CDR3 region: CASRPTSGSIYEQYF. Written as DNA, the CDR3 is TGTGCCAGCAGGCCTACTAGCGGGAGTATCTACGAGCAGTACTTC.

The rearrangement joins TRBV6-1 to TRBJ1-5; unclear D gene. CDR3 length equals 15 residues. CDR1 MNHNS and CDR2 SASEGT come from the germline V gene. The V end lost 1 base, the J end lost 5 bases, and 12 bases lay between the germline ends. Here the CDR3 reads CASSEGILADQPQHF. CDR3 in DNA: TGTGCCAGCAGTGAAGGAATTTTAGCCGATCAGCCCCAGCATTTT.

The rearrangement joins TRBV5-6 to TRBJ2-7; TRBD2 matches 15 bases. In germline, CDR1 is SGHDT, CDR2 YYEEEE. The CDR3 is 16 amino acids. V gave up 3 bases and J gave up 6 bases; unmatched junction bases: 7. The CDR3 loop is CASSWGLAGGGSEQYF. The DNA for the CDR3 is TGTGCCAGCAGCTGGGGACTAGCGGGAGGAGGGAGCGAGCAGTACTTC.

This sequence joins TRBV27 and TRBJ2-7, with D perhaps matching TRBD1 (5 bases). The CDR3 sequence is 16 residues long. Trimming shortened V by 3 bases and J by 4 bases, and 19 bases separated the two germline ends. The germline CDR1 and CDR2 sequences are MNHEY and SMNVEV (reference sequence). The CDR3 DNA reads TGTGCCAGCAGTTTGGGCGTGGGGCAGGGAAATTACGAGCAGTACTTC. This codes for CASSLGVGQGNYEQYF.

The rearrangement joins TRBV19 to TRBJ1-6; no reliable D call. CDR1 is LNHDA and CDR2 is SQIVND in the germline V gene (reference sequence). V was pared by 7 bases and J by 0 bases, with 7 bases between. CDR3 length: 14 amino acids. The CDR3 DNA reads TGTGCCAGTACCGAGGCCTCCTATAATTCACCCCTCCACTTT. The encoded protein is CASTEASYNSPLHF.

The V call is TRBV3-1 (or the pseudogene TRBV3-2), the J call TRBJ1-1, with 8 bases that match TRBD1. J was trimmed by 5 bases and V by 7 bases; bases with no gene match: 9. There are 14 residues in the CDR3. Germline V gene data show CDR1 as LGHDT and CDR2 as YNNKEL (reference sequence). This chain's CDR3 is CASNTQGVGTEAFF. The DNA for the CDR3 is TGTGCCAGCAATACACAGGGGGTCGGGACTGAAGCTTTCTTT.

This chain joins TRBV11-2 and TRBJ2-1; the D gene is possibly TRBD2 (6 bases). The CDR3 has 15 residues. Germline V CDR1 and CDR2: SGHAT, FQNNGV. The ends were cut back, 5 bases at V and 5 bases at J, with 16 bases in the middle. The DNA for the CDR3 is TGTGCCAGCAGCACACTAGCTCTTAGGGACAATGAGCAGTTCTTC. Amino acids: CASSTLALRDNEQFF.

CDR3 sequence reads: CASTPLGSGNYNEQFF. In nucleotides, the CDR3 is TGTGCCAGCACCCCCCTGGGCAGCGGGAACTACAATGAGCAGTTCTTC. This sequence joins TRBV28 and TRBJ2-1; 7 positions agree with TRBD2. This CDR3 has 16 amino acids. The germline V gene has CDR1 MDHEN and CDR2 SYDVKM. V was clipped by 7 bases and J by 3 bases; unmatched bases: 12.

This rearrangement joins TRBV3-1 (or the pseudogene TRBV3-2) to TRBJ2-1; 7 nucleotides line up with TRBD2. V gave up 3 bases and J gave up 7 bases; unmatched junction bases: 9. Germline CDR1 is LGHDT and CDR2 is YNNKEL (reference sequence). CDR3 size: 15 residues. The CDR3 spells CASSHPWTRSNEQFF. CDR3 sequence (DNA): TGTGCCAGCAGCCATCCCTGGACTAGGTCTAATGAGCAGTTCTTC.

This sequence joins TRBV27 and TRBJ1-5, with TRBD1 matching 10 bases. Losses at the gene ends were 5 bases for V and 11 bases for J; bases not matched to a gene: 12. CDR1 is MNHEY, CDR2 SMNVEV, per germline (reference sequence). CDR3 length: 15 residues. The CDR3 region is CASSTWDRGARAQHF. The CDR3 coding sequence is TGTGCCAGCAGTACCTGGGACAGGGGAGCTCGGGCCCAGCATTTT.

The CDR3 DNA sequence: TGTGCCAGCAGTTTCTCGACAGGGGGCGCAGATGGCTACACCTTC. As protein: CASSFSTGGADGYTF. J is TRBJ1-2 and V is TRBV27; the match to TRBD1 covers 10 bases. Germline CDR1 MNHEY, CDR2 SMNVEV (reference sequence). The V gene end was trimmed by 3 bases and the J gene end by 6 bases; junction bases not matched to a gene: 7. This CDR3 is built from 15 residues.

The chain links TRBV9 to TRBJ2-1; D remains ambiguous. The CDR3 spans 14 residues. V lost 4 bases, J lost 5 bases, and 13 bases lay in between. CDR1 SGDLS and CDR2 YYNGEE come from the germline V gene. The CDR3 reads CASSFSPDNNEQFF. The CDR3 DNA follows: TGTGCCAGCAGCTTCAGCCCCGACAACAATGAGCAGTTCTTC.

V usage is TRBV18 and J usage is TRBJ2-7, with 8 bases that match TRBD1. CDR3 length equals 15 residues. J gave up 2 bases and V 2 bases, and 5 bases lay outside the gene matches. Germline lookup yields CDR1 KGHSH and CDR2 LQKENI. CDR3 sequence (DNA): TGTGCCAGCTCACCAAAGGACAGGGCAACCTACGAGCAGTACTTC. This gives the protein CASSPKDRATYEQYF.